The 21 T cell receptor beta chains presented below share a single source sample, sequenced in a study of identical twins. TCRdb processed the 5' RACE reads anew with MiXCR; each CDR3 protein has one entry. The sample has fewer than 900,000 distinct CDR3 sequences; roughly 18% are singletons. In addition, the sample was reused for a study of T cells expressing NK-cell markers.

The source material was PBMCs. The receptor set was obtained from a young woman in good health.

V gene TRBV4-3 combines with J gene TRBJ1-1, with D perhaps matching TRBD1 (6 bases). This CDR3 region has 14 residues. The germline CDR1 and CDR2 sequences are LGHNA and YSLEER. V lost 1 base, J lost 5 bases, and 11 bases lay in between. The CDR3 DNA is TGCGCCAGCAGCCAAGGGGCAGGGGTGACTGAAGCTTTCTTT. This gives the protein CASSQGAGVTEAFF.

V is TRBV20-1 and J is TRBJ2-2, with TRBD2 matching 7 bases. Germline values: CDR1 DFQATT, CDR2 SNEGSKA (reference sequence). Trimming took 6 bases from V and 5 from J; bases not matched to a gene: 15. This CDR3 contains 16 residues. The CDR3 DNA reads TGCAGTGCCGCTAGAGGAGGCGGGGGAGGAACCGGGGAGCTGTTTTTT. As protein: CSAARGGGGGTGELFF.

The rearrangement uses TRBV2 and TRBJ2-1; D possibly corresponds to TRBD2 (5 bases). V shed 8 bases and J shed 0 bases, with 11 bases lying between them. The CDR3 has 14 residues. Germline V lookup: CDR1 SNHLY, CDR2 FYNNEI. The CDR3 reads CASVSASSYNEQFF. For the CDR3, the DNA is TGTGCCAGCGTTAGCGCCAGCTCCTACAATGAGCAGTTCTTC.

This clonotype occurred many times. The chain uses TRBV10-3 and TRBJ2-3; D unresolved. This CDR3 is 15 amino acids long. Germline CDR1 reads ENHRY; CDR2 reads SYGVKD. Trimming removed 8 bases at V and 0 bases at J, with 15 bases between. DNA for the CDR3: TGTGCCATCGGTTCAGACACCGCCAGCACAGATACGCAGTATTTT. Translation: CAIGSDTASTDTQYF.

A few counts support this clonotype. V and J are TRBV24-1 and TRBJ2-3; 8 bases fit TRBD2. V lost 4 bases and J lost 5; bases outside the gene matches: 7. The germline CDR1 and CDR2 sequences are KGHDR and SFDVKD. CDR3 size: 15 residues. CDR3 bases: TGTGCCACCAGTGACAAAGCGGGAGAGAGAGATACGCAGTATTTT. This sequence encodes CATSDKAGERDTQYF.

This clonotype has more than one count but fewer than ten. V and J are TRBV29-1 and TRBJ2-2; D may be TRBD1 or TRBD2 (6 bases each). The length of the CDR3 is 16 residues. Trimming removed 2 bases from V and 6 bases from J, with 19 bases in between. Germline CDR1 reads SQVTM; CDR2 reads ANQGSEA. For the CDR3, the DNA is TGCAGCGTTGAAAGGCTAGGGGGGATTGGGGCCGGGGAGCTGTTTTTT. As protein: CSVERLGGIGAGELFF.

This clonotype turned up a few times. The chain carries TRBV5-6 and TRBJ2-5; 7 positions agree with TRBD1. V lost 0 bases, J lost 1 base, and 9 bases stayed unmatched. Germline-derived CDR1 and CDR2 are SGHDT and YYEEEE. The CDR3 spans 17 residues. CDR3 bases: TGTGCCAGCAGCTTGGAACAGGGGTTATCAATCCAAGAGACCCAGTACTTC. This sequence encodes CASSLEQGLSIQETQYF.

CDR3 sequence: CASSLLRGRANEQYF. The CDR3 DNA reads TGTGCCAGCAGCTTACTCCGCGGGAGGGCTAACGAGCAGTACTTC. The genes are TRBV11-2 and TRBJ2-7, with 9 positions matching TRBD2. From germline, CDR1 is SGHAT and CDR2 FQNNGV. Unmatched junction bases numbered 7, after V lost 2 bases and J lost 5 bases. The CDR3 runs 15 residues.

The CDR3 protein is CSVRQNLNTEAFF. For the CDR3, the DNA is TGCAGTGTTCGACAGAACCTGAACACTGAAGCTTTCTTT. J is TRBJ1-1 and V is TRBV20-1, with D perhaps matching TRBD1 (5 bases). Trimming took off 7 bases at V and 0 bases at J, with 12 bases between the two ends. CDR3 size: 13 residues. Germline V gene lookup returns CDR1 DFQATT and CDR2 SNEGSKA (reference sequence).

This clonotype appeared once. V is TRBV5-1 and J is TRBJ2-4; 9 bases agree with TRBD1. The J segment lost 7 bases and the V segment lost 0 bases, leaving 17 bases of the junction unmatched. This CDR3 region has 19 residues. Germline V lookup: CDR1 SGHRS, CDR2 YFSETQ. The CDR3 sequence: CASSLEPAGQGWGSNIQYF. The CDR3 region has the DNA TGCGCCAGCAGCTTGGAGCCCGCGGGACAGGGCTGGGGGAGTAACATTCAGTACTTC.

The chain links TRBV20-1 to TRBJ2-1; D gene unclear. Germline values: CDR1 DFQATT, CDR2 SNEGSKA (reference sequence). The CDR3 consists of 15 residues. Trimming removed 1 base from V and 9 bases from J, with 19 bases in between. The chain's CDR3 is CSARGYRPSTSEQFF. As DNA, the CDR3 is TGCAGTGCTAGAGGTTATAGACCTTCGACGTCTGAGCAGTTCTTC.

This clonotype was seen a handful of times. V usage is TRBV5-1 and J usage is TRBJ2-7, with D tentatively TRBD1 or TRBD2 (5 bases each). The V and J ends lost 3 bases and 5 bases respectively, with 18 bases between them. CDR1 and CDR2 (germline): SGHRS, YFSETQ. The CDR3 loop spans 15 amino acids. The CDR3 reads CASSSEGSSRDEQYF. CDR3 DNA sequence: TGCGCCAGCAGCTCTGAGGGGTCGAGTCGCGACGAGCAGTACTTC.

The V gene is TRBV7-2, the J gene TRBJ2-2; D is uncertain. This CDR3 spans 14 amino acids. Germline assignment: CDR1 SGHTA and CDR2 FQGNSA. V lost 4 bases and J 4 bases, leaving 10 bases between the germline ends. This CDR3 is CASSSRLSTGELFF. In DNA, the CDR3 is TGTGCCAGCAGCTCGCGACTGTCCACCGGGGAGCTGTTTTTT.

The CDR3 nucleotides read TGTGCCATCGGAGACACCCGCCAAGAGACCCAGTACTTC. It is translated as CAIGDTRQETQYF. The chain links TRBV10-3 to TRBJ2-5; D ambiguous. V lost 8 bases to trimming and J lost 1 base, with 11 bases between them. This CDR3 spans 13 amino acids. CDR1 is ENHRY, CDR2 SYGVKD, per germline.

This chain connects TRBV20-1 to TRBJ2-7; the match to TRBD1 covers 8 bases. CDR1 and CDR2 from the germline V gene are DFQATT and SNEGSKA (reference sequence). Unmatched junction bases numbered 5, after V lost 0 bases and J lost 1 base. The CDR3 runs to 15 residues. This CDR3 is CSAREGQGASYEQYF. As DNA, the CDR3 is TGCAGTGCTAGAGAGGGGCAGGGGGCGTCCTACGAGCAGTACTTC.

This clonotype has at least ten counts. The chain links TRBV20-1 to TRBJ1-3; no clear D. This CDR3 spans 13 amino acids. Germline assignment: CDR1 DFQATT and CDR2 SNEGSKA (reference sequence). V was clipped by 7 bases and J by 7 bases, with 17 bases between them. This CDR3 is CSVLGRSGNTIYF. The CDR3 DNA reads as TGCAGTGTCCTTGGACGGAGTGGGAACACCATATATTTT.

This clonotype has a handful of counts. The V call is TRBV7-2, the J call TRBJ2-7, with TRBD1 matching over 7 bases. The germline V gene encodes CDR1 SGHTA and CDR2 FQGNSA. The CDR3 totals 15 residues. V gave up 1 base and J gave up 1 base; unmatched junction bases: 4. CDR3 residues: CASSLGPGQSYEQYF. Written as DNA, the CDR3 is TGTGCCAGCAGCTTAGGGCCGGGACAGTCCTACGAGCAGTACTTC.

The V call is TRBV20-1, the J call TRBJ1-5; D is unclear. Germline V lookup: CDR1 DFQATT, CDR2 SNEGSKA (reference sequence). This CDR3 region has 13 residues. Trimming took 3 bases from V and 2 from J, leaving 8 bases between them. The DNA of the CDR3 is TGCAGTGCTAGGTCGGGAGGCAATCAGCCCCAGCATTTT. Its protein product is CSARSGGNQPQHF.

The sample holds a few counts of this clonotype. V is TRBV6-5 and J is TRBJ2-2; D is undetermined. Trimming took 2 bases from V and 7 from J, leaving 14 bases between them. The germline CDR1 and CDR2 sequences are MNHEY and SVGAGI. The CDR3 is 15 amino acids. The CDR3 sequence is CASSYRVTLSGELFF. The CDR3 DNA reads TGTGCCAGCAGTTACCGAGTGACATTAAGCGGGGAGCTGTTTTTT.

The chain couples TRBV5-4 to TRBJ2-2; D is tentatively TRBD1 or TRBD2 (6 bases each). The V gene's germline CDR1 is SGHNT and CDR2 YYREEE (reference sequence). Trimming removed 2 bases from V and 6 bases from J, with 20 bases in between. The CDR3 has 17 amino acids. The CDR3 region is CASSLTPGAKSPGELFF. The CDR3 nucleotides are TGTGCCAGCAGCTTAACCCCGGGGGCTAAAAGTCCCGGGGAGCTGTTTTTT.

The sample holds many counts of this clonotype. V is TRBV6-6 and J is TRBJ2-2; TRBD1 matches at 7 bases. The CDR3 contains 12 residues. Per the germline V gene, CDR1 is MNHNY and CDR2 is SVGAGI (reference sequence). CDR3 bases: TGTGCAACCGACAGGGACACCGGGGAGCTGTTTTTT. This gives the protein CATDRDTGELFF.